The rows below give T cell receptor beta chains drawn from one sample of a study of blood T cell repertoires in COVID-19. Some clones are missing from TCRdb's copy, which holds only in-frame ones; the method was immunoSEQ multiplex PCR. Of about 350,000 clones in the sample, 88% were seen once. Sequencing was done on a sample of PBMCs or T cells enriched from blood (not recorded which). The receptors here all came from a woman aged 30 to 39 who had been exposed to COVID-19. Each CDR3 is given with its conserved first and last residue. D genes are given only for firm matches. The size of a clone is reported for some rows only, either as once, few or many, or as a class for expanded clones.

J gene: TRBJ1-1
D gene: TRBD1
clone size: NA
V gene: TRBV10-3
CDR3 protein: CAITQQGTEAFF
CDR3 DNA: TGTGCCATCACCCAACAGGGGACTGAAGCTTTCTTT

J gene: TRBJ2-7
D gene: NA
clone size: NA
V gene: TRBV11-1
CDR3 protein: CASSLGGPFYEQYF
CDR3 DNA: TGTGCCAGCAGCTTAGGAGGTCCCTTCTACGAGCAGTACTTC

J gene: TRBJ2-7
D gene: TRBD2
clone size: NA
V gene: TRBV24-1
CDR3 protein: CATSDGGLADTQYF
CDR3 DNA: TGTGCCACCAGTGATGGGGGACTAGCCGACACGCAGTACTTC

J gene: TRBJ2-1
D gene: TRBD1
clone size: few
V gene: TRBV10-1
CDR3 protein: CASSESLVGGQGGPNEQFF
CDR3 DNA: TGCGCCAGCAGTGAGTCTTTGGTCGGGGGACAGGGCGGACCGAATGAGCAGTTCTTC

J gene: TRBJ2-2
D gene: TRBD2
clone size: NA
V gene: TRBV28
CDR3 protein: CASSRGGGTGELFF
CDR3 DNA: TGTGCCAGCAGTCGGGGCGGGGGGACCGGGGAGCTGTTTTTT

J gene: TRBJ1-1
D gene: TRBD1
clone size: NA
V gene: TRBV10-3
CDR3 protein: CAISDDGQGVEAFF
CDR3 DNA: TGTGCCATCAGTGATGACGGACAGGGGGTTGAAGCTTTCTTT

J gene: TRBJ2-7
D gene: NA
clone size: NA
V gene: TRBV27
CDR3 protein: CASSLSLSDSYEQYF
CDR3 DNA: TGTGCCAGCAGTTTATCCCTGTCGGACAGTTACGAGCAGTACTTC

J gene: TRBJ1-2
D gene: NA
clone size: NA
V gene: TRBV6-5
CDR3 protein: CASSSGGFYGYTF
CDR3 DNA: TGTGCCAGCAGCTCGGGAGGGTTCTATGGCTACACCTTC

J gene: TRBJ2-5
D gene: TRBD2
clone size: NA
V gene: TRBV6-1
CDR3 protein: CASSEHRREEETQYF
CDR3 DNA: TGTGCCAGCAGTGAACATCGGCGGGAGGAAGAGACCCAGTACTTC

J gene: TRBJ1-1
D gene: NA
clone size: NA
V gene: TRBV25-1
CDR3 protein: CASSDFQGRAEAFF
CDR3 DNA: TGTGCCAGCAGTGACTTTCAGGGAAGGGCTGAAGCTTTCTTT

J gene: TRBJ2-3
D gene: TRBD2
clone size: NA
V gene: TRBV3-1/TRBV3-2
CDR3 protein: CASSPGTSGSTDTQYF
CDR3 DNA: TGTGCCAGCAGCCCGGGGACTAGCGGGAGCACAGATACGCAGTATTTT

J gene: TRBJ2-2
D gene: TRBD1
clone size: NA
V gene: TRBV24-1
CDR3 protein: CATRKGQVSGELFF
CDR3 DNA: TGTGCCACCAGAAAAGGACAGGTCTCCGGGGAGCTGTTTTTT

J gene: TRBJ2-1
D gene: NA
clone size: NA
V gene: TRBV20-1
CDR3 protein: CSAGREHEQFF
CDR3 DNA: TGCAGTGCTGGTCGGGAGCATGAGCAGTTCTTC

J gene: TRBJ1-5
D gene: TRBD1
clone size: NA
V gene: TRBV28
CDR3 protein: CASISQGAGNQPQHF
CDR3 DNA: TGTGCCAGCATTTCACAGGGGGCTGGGAATCAGCCCCAGCATTTT

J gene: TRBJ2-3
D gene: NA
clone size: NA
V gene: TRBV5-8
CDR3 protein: CASSWQDYSTDTQYF
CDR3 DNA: TGTGCCAGCAGCTGGCAGGACTATAGCACAGATACGCAGTATTTT

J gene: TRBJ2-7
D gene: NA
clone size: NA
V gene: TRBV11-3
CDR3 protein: CASSFNPGCAFYEQYF
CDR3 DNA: TGTGCCAGCAGCTTCAACCCAGGGTGTGCTTTCTACGAGCAGTACTTC

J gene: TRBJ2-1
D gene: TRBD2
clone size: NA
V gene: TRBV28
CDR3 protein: CASSSGGVTYNEQFF
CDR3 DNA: TGTGCCAGCAGTTCGGGGGGAGTAACCTACAATGAGCAGTTCTTC

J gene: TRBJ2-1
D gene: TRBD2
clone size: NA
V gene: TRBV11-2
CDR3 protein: CASSLGHGLAGEEQFF
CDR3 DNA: TGTGCCAGCAGCTTAGGCCACGGACTAGCGGGAGAGGAGCAGTTCTTC

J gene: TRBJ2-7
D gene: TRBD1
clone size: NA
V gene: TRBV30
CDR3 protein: CAWSYPPGQGYF
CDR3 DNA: TGTGCCTGGAGTTACCCTCCGGGACAGGGGTACTTC

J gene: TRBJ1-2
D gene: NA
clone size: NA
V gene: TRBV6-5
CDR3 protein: CASSYSGRNYGYTF
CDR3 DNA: TGTGCCAGCAGTTACTCGGGCAGGAACTATGGCTACACCTTC

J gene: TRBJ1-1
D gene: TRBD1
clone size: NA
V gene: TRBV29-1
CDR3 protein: CSVELTGWGAFF
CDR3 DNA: TGCAGCGTTGAATTGACAGGGTGGGGGGCTTTCTTT

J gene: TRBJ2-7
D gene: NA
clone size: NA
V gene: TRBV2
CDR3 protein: CASSESWAGGTYEDEQYF
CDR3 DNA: TGTGCCAGCAGTGAATCGTGGGCGGGCGGGACGTACGAAGACGAGCAGTACTTC

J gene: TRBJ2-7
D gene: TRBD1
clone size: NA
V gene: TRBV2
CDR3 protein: CASREGQGLSYEQYF
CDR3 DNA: TGTGCCAGCAGAGAGGGACAGGGGCTTTCCTACGAGCAGTACTTC

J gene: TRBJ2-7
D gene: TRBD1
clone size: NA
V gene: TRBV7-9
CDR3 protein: CASTPRTGGSYEQYF
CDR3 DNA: TGTGCCAGCACCCCACGGACAGGGGGCTCCTACGAGCAGTACTTC

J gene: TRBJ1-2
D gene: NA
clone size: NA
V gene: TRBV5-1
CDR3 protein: CASNPGTNYGYTF
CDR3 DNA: TGCGCCAGCAATCCGGGAACCAACTATGGCTACACCTTC

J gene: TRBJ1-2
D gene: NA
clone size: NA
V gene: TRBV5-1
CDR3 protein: CASSRDTGYTF
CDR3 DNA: TGCGCCAGCAGCAGGGACACTGGCTACACCTTC

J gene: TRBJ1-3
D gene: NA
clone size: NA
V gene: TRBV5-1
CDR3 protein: CASSPGGVWSGNTIYF
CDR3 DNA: TGCGCCAGCAGCCCTGGGGGGGTCTGGTCTGGAAACACCATATATTTT

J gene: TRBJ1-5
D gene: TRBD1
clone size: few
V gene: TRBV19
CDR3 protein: CASRDRAQPQHF
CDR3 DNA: TGTGCCAGTAGGGACAGGGCTCAGCCCCAGCATTTT

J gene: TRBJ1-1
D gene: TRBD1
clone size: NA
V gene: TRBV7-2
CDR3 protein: CASSKPGTGVAEAFF
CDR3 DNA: TGTGCCAGCAGCAAACCCGGGACAGGGGTTGCTGAAGCTTTCTTT

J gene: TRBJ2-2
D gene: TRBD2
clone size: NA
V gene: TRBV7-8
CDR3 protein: CASSQERGLNTGELFF
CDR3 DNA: TGTGCCAGCAGCCAAGAGCGGGGGCTGAACACCGGGGAGCTGTTTTTT

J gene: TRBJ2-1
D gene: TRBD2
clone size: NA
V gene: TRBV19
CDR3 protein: CASSRSGTPYNEQFF
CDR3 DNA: TGTGCCAGTAGTAGAAGCGGGACCCCCTACAATGAGCAGTTCTTC

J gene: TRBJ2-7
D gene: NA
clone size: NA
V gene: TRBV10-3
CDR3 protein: CAISGTVPGLSSSYEQYF
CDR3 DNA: TGTGCCATCAGTGGGACTGTCCCGGGACTCTCGAGCTCCTACGAGCAGTACTTC

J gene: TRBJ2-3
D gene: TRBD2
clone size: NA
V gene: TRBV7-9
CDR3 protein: CASTRRSAGTSTDTQYF
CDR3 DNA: TGTGCCAGCACCCGAAGGTCAGCGGGAACTAGCACAGATACGCAGTATTTT

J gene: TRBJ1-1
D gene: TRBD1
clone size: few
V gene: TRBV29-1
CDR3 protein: CSVAGQGGAEAFF
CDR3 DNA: TGCAGCGTAGCCGGACAGGGGGGAGCTGAAGCTTTCTTT

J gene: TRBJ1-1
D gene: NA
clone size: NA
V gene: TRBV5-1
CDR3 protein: CASSLTGGEGVGTEAFF
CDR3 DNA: TGCGCCAGCAGCTTGACGGGGGGCGAGGGTGTGGGCACTGAAGCTTTCTTT

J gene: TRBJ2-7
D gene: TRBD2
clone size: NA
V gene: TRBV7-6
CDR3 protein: CASSSLSGMTYEQYF
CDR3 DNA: TGTGCCAGCAGCTCCCTCAGCGGGATGACGTACGAGCAGTACTTC

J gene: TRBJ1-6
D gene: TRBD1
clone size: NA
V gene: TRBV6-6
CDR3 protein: CASKTGTGGYNSPLHF
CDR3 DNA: TGTGCCAGCAAAACCGGGACAGGGGGCTATAATTCACCCCTCCACTTT

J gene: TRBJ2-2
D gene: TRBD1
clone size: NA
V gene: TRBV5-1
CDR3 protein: CASSLRTGGNTGELFF
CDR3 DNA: TGCGCCAGCAGCTTACGGACAGGGGGCAACACCGGGGAGCTGTTTTTT

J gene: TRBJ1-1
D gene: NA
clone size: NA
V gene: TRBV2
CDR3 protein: CASLGGNKGPEAFF
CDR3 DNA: TGTGCCAGCCTGGGGGGAAATAAGGGCCCTGAAGCTTTCTTT

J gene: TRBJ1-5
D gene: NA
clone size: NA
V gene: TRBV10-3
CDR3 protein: CAISESRGRDQPQHF
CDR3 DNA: TGTGCCATCAGTGAGTCCAGGGGAAGGGATCAGCCCCAGCATTTT

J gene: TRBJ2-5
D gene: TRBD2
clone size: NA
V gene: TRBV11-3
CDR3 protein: CASSLELAGGPAETQYF
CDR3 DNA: TGTGCCAGCAGCTTAGAGTTAGCGGGAGGGCCTGCGGAGACCCAGTACTTC

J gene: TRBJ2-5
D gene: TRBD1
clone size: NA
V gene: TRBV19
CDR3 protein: CATKPDRAAQETQYF
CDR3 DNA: TGTGCCACCAAACCGGACAGGGCCGCCCAAGAGACCCAGTACTTC

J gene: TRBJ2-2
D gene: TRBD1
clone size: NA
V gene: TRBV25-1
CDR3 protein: CASSDLDPGQGLTGELFF
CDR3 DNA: TGTGCCAGCAGTGACCTCGATCCGGGACAGGGGTTGACCGGGGAGCTGTTTTTT

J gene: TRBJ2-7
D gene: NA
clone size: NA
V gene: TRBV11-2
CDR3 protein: CASSSAVHEQYF
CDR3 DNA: TGTGCCAGCAGCTCAGCGGTCCACGAGCAGTACTTC

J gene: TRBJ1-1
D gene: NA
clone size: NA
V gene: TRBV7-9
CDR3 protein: CASSQVERPNTEAFF
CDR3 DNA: TGTGCCAGCAGCCAGGTGGAACGGCCGAACACTGAAGCTTTCTTT

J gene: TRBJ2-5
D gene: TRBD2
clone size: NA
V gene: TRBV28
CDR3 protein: CASSLSGAGGPWETQYF
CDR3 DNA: TGTGCCAGCAGTCTCTCTGGGGCGGGAGGGCCATGGGAGACCCAGTACTTC

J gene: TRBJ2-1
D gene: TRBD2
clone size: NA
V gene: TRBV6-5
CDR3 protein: CASSYSNLAGTRQFF
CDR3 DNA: TGTGCCAGCAGTTACTCGAACCTAGCGGGGACGAGGCAGTTCTTC

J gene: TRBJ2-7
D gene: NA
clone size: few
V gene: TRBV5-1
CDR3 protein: CASSAAGTRTKFF
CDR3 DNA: TGCGCCAGCAGCGCCGCCGGGACACGGACGAAATTCTTC

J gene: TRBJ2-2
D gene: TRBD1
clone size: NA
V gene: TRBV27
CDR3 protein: CASSPDRAVGELFF
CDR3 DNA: TGTGCCAGCAGCCCCGACAGGGCTGTTGGGGAGCTGTTTTTT

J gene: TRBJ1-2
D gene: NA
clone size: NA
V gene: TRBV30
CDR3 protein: CAWSPQGPLYGYTF
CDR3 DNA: TGTGCCTGGAGTCCCCAGGGTCCCCTTTATGGCTACACCTTC